These 32 T cell receptor beta chains originate from one sample sequenced in a study of OX40 agonist ivuxolimab in advanced cancers. The assay was immunoSEQ multiplex PCR, and TCRdb's table has in-frame clones only and misses some. The sample gives 50,000 or so clones, around nine tenths of which show up once; 11% to 15% is in the top ten. Material: CD4+ or CD8+ T cells sorted from blood, obtained in a trial of the OX40 agonist ivuxolimab. The receptors were sampled from an adult with an advanced solid tumor such as melanoma, head and neck, liver or kidney cancer.

The chain joins TRBV27 to TRBJ2-3, with 11 bases aligning to TRBD2. Germline CDR1 reads MNHEY; CDR2 reads SMNVEV (reference sequence). This CDR3 contains 16 residues. V gave up 2 bases and J gave up 5 bases; unmatched junction bases: 6. CDR3: CASSLTSGRLIDTQYF. CDR3 bases: TGTGCCAGCAGTTTAACTAGCGGGAGATTGATAGATACGCAGTATTTT.

This rearrangement joins TRBV4-2 to TRBJ1-5; 11 bases align to TRBD1. This CDR3 region has 24 residues. The germline V gene has CDR1 LGHNA and CDR2 YNFKEQ. Trimming at V came to 1 base and at J to 3 bases, leaving 26 bases not matched to a gene. CDR3 region: CASSQGGVWTGGSNKIWDNQPQHF. In DNA, the CDR3 is TGTGCCAGCAGCCAAGGTGGGGTCTGGACAGGGGGCTCGAATAAGATTTGGGACAATCAGCCCCAGCATTTT.

This chain uses TRBV5-1 with TRBJ2-1; D unclear. CDR1 is SGHRS, CDR2 YFSETQ, per germline. The CDR3 covers 14 residues. V lost 6 bases and J 1 base, leaving 11 bases between the germline ends. DNA for the CDR3: TGCGCCAGCACTTCGGACGGTTCCTACAATGAGCAGTTCTTC. It codes for CASTSDGSYNEQFF.

CDR3 region: CASSEALWAPDEQYF. Written as DNA, the CDR3 is TGTGCCAGCAGTGAAGCGCTTTGGGCCCCGGATGAGCAGTACTTC. The V and J genes are TRBV2 and TRBJ2-7; D gene uncertain. The V gene lost 0 bases and the J gene lost 7 bases, with 16 bases spanning the gap. The CDR3 runs 15 residues. Germline V gene lookup returns CDR1 SNHLY and CDR2 FYNNEI.

The chain uses TRBV11-2 and TRBJ2-4; D gene ambiguous. CDR3 length: 13 amino acids. Trimming cost V 3 bases and J 5 bases, with 8 bases left between them. Germline V gene data show CDR1 as SGHAT and CDR2 as FQNNGV. The CDR3 spells CASSFNQENIQYF. The CDR3 DNA reads TGTGCCAGCAGCTTTAATCAGGAAAACATTCAGTACTTC.

The chain links TRBV6-1 to TRBJ1-5; unclear D gene. The CDR3 consists of 15 residues. CDR1 is MNHNS, CDR2 SASEGT, per germline. The V end lost 3 bases, the J end lost 0 bases, and 9 bases lay between the germline ends. The CDR3 DNA reads TGTGCCAGCAGTGATCTCCCTGTTAGCAATCAGCCCCAGCATTTT. Its translation: CASSDLPVSNQPQHF.

This clone was detected once. The genes are TRBV7-2 and TRBJ1-1; 8 nucleotides match TRBD1. CDR3 length: 14 amino acids. The V and J ends lost 9 bases and 3 bases, in that order; junction bases with no gene match: 9. Germline loops: CDR1 SGHTA, CDR2 FQGNSA. In DNA form, the CDR3 reads TGTGCCAGTAGGATTTACAGGGGGGACACTGAAGCTTTCTTT. Its translation is CASRIYRGDTEAFF.

The rearrangement links TRBV11-2 to TRBJ2-2; D is ambiguous. Germline V lookup: CDR1 SGHAT, CDR2 FQNNGV. V shed 0 bases and J shed 4 bases, with 9 bases lying between them. The CDR3 consists of 15 residues. CDR3 amino acids: CASSLEPGFTGELFF. CDR3 bases: TGTGCCAGCAGCTTAGAACCAGGATTCACCGGGGAGCTGTTTTTT.

V is TRBV4-2 and J is TRBJ2-5; D gene ambiguous. Looked up from germline, CDR1 is LGHNA and CDR2 is YNFKEQ. The CDR3 is made up of 17 amino acids. Trimming took 1 base from V and 3 from J, leaving 18 bases between them. CDR3 protein: CASSQGFVGLPKETQYF. The CDR3 nucleotides are TGTGCCAGCAGCCAAGGTTTTGTTGGGTTACCCAAAGAGACCCAGTACTTC.

The V gene is TRBV28, the J gene TRBJ2-4; 7 nucleotides align to TRBD2. The V gene's germline CDR1 is MDHEN and CDR2 SYDVKM. This CDR3 region has 15 residues. After removal of 5 bases from V and 6 bases from J, the junction contained 10 bases not matched to a gene. CDR3 sequence (DNA): TGTGCCAGCAGTCGTTCGGGGGAGGGCGGAAACATTCAGTACTTC. It encodes CASSRSGEGGNIQYF.

V usage is TRBV21-1 and J usage is TRBJ1-5; TRBD1 is the table's D call, not checked against the DNA. TRBV21-1 is listed as a pseudogene. The CDR3 is 15 residues long. The CDR3 spells CASSKGQGSNQPQHF. The CDR3 region has the DNA TGTGCCAGCAGCAAGGGACAGGGTAGCAATCAGCCCCAGCATTTT.

The V and J genes are TRBV10-3 and TRBJ2-6, with 14 nucleotides matching TRBD2. CDR1 ENHRY and CDR2 SYGVKD come from the germline V gene. The ends lost 2 bases at V and 5 bases at J; junction bases unmatched: 5. The CDR3 is 18 residues long. CDR3 in DNA: TGTGCCATCAGTGAGATCGGGACTAGCGGGAGCTGGGCCAACGTCCTGACTTTC. The encoded protein is CAISEIGTSGSWANVLTF.

This clone was detected only once. The J gene is TRBJ1-5, the V gene TRBV19; 10 bases map to TRBD1. The CDR3 has 13 amino acids. V shed 11 bases, J shed 5 bases, and the junction held 6 bases outside the gene matches. The germline CDR1 and CDR2 sequences are LNHDA and SQIVND (reference sequence). CDR3 sequence (DNA): TGTGCCCTCAAAGGACAGGGGGATCAGCCCCAGCATTTT. Translating it yields CALKGQGDQPQHF.

The rearrangement uses TRBV7-9 and TRBJ1-1, with D possibly TRBD1 on 6 matching bases. CDR1 and CDR2 from the germline V gene are SEHNR and FQNEAQ (reference sequence). CDR3 length: 15 amino acids. Trimming stripped 1 base from V and 5 bases from J, with 14 bases between. The CDR3 nucleotides read TGTGCCAGCAGCTTAGGCGGGGGGCGTCGGACTGAAGCTTTCTTT. This gives the protein CASSLGGGRRTEAFF.

This chain connects TRBV13 to TRBJ2-7, with a weak D call TRBD2 (6 bases). Between the trimmed V and J ends, which lost 5 bases and 2 bases, there was a span of 16 bases. Germline CDR1 is PRHDT and CDR2 is FYEKMQ (reference sequence). This CDR3 region has 15 residues. The CDR3 coding sequence is TGTGCCAGCAGCCGTCCCGGGACTTTAACCTACGAGCAGTACTTC. Translating gives CASSRPGTLTYEQYF.

On this clone itself: The same CDR3 also results from other DNA sequences found in this sample. This rearrangement joins TRBV7-9 to TRBJ2-5; D unclear. The CDR3 has 14 amino acids. Trimming took 1 base from V and 7 from J, leaving 13 bases between them. Per germline, CDR1 SEHNR and CDR2 FQNEAQ (reference sequence). CDR3: CASSLGTGLGTQYF. Written as DNA, the CDR3 is TGTGCCAGCAGCTTAGGGACCGGCCTGGGGACCCAGTACTTC.

The chain recombines TRBV10-2 with TRBJ1-3, with TRBD1 identical over 12 bases. The CDR3 has 15 amino acids. Germline CDR1 WSHSY, CDR2 SAAADI. The J segment lost 3 bases and the V segment lost 10 bases, leaving 7 bases of the junction unmatched. The CDR3 coding sequence is TGCGCCACCTCGGGACAGGGGGCGGGTGGAAACACCATATATTTT. Residues: CATSGQGAGGNTIYF.

This clone rates as medium-sized. One junction end does not reproduce the germline sequence, and a read error may be involved. J is TRBJ2-1 and V is TRBV7-7; 7 nucleotides line up with TRBD2. From germline, CDR1 is SSHAT and CDR2 FNYEAQ (reference sequence). The CDR3 loop spans 14 amino acids. The CDR3 bases are TGTGCTAGCAGCTTAGGACTAGACGGCGATGAGCAGTTCTTC. As protein: CASSLGLDGDEQFF.

CDR3 nucleotide sequence: TGCGCCAGCAGCCAAGACCCCGCCGGAACAAAATATCAGCCCCAGCATTTT. This sequence encodes CASSQDPAGTKYQPQHF. The chain uses TRBV4-1 and TRBJ1-5; D is uncertain. The CDR3 consists of 17 residues. Trimming removed 0 bases at V and 5 bases at J, with 17 bases between. The germline V gene encodes CDR1 MGHRA and CDR2 YSYEKL.

The gene calls are TRBV6-1 and TRBJ2-3; 9 nucleotides match TRBD2. Germline lookup yields CDR1 MNHNS and CDR2 SASEGT. The J segment lost 0 bases and the V segment lost 5 bases, leaving 3 bases of the junction unmatched. The CDR3 length is 15 residues. CDR3: CASSHLAGSTDTQYF. The CDR3 bases are TGTGCCAGCAGTCATCTAGCGGGAAGCACAGATACGCAGTATTTT.

The chain uses TRBV19 and TRBJ2-3, with no clear D. CDR1 and CDR2 (germline): LNHDA, SQIVND (reference sequence). Trimming left V 3 bases short and J 0 bases short, with 16 bases between. CDR3 length: 17 amino acids. Here the CDR3 reads CASSITNGGVSTDTQYF. The CDR3 DNA reads TGTGCCAGTAGTATTACCAATGGTGGCGTTAGCACAGATACGCAGTATTTT.

The CDR3 coding sequence is TGCGCCAGCAGCCAAGATAACTATAATACGCAGTATTTT. As protein: CASSQDNYNTQYF. J is TRBJ2-3 and V is TRBV4-1; no clear D gene. CDR3 length: 13 amino acids. The germline V gene has CDR1 MGHRA and CDR2 YSYEKL. The V end lost 0 bases, the J end lost 7 bases, and 8 bases lay between the germline ends.

This sequence joins TRBV11-2 and TRBJ2-5, with TRBD2 matching 8 bases. V shed 5 bases and J 5 bases; nucleotides not matched to a gene: 16. The V gene's germline CDR1 is SGHAT and CDR2 FQNNGV. This CDR3 contains 17 residues. CDR3 coding DNA: TGTGCCAGCAGCCCATACCGGGGGGGGAGCGGGATCGAGACCCAGTACTTC. It yields the protein CASSPYRGGSGIETQYF.

The J gene is TRBJ2-5, the V gene TRBV7-9; D may correspond to TRBD1 or TRBD2 (5 bases each). Germline V lookup: CDR1 SEHNR, CDR2 FQNEAQ (reference sequence). Trimming stripped 1 base from V and 3 bases from J, with 12 bases between. The CDR3 consists of 15 residues. CDR3 bases: TGTGCCAGCAGCTTAGGGGCTGGGACGGAAGAGACCCAGTACTTC. The encoded protein is CASSLGAGTEETQYF.

The chain links TRBV18 to TRBJ2-1, with 8 bases aligning to TRBD2. Germline loops: CDR1 KGHSH, CDR2 LQKENI. Trimming removed 1 base from V and 0 bases from J; junction bases left unmatched: 5. This CDR3 contains 17 residues. The CDR3 region is CASSPQLAETSYNEQFF. The CDR3 region has the DNA TGTGCCAGCTCACCACAACTAGCGGAGACCTCCTACAATGAGCAGTTCTTC. The full variable domain, rest sourced from reference TRBV18 and TRBJ2-1, is NAGVMQNPRHLVRRRGQEARLRCSPMKGHSHVYWYRQLPEEGLKFMVYLQKENIIDESGMPKERFSAEFPKEGPSILRIQQVVRGDSAAYFCASSPQLAETSYNEQFFGPGTRLTVL.

The chain combines TRBV28 with TRBJ2-7; no firm D call. V was trimmed by 7 bases and J by 0 bases, leaving 10 bases between them. This CDR3 has 13 amino acids. The germline gives CDR1 MDHEN, CDR2 SYDVKM. This CDR3 reads CASNGRNSYEQYF. The CDR3 DNA is TGTGCCAGCAACGGTAGGAACTCCTACGAGCAGTACTTC.

The rearrangement links TRBV15 to TRBJ2-7; 7 bases line up with TRBD1. The CDR3 extends over 16 amino acids. V shed 2 bases and J 2 bases; nucleotides not matched to a gene: 9. Germline CDR1 reads LNHNV; CDR2 reads YYDKDF (reference sequence). CDR3 region: CATSRRQGISTYEQYF. The CDR3 nucleotides are TGTGCCACCAGCAGAAGACAGGGAATTTCAACCTACGAGCAGTACTTC.

The chain combines TRBV7-9 with TRBJ2-7, with TRBD1 matching over 9 bases. Germline assignment: CDR1 SEHNR and CDR2 FQNEAQ (reference sequence). The CDR3 contains 15 residues. V was pared by 4 bases and J by 5 bases, with 9 bases of the junction left unmatched. The CDR3 DNA reads as TGTGCCAGCAGCTCAACTCCGGACAGGGGTCACGAGCAGTACTTC. It translates to CASSSTPDRGHEQYF. Using reference TRBV7-9 and TRBJ2-7 for the parts outside the CDR3, the full variable domain is DTGVSQNPRHKITKRGQNVTFRCDPISEHNRLYWYRQTLGQGPEFLTYFQNEAQLEKSRLLSDRFSAERPKGSFSTLEIQRTEQGDSAMYLCASSSTPDRGHEQYFGPGTRLTVT.

The chain links TRBV4-1 to TRBJ2-4; D unresolved. Germline loops: CDR1 MGHRA, CDR2 YSYEKL. V lost 2 bases and J lost 5, with 10 bases in between. This CDR3 is built from 14 residues. The CDR3 sequence: CASSQRWAENIQYF. CDR3 DNA sequence: TGCGCCAGCAGCCAAAGGTGGGCGGAAAACATTCAGTACTTC.

The genes are TRBV29-1 and TRBJ2-7; the match to TRBD1 covers 7 bases. CDR1 and CDR2 from the germline V gene are SQVTM and ANQGSEA. After removal of 6 bases from V and 0 bases from J, the junction contained 5 bases not matched to a gene. This CDR3 has 13 residues. DNA of the CDR3: TGCAGCGTGGGACAGAAGAGCTCCTACGAGCAGTACTTC. Translation gives CSVGQKSSYEQYF.

The chain employs TRBV5-1 and TRBJ2-2, with 9 positions matching TRBD1. The V gene end was trimmed by 4 bases and the J gene end by 6 bases; junction bases not matched to a gene: 4. Germline assignment: CDR1 SGHRS and CDR2 YFSETQ. The CDR3 covers 14 residues. The CDR3 nucleotides read TGCGCCAGCAGCGTACGGACAGGGGCCGGGGAGCTGTTTTTT. Its protein is CASSVRTGAGELFF.

CDR3 bases: TGTGCCAGCAGGCTACTATTCCTCGAAGGGACAGGGCTTAGCTCTGGAAACACCATATATTTT. It is translated as CASRLLFLEGTGLSSGNTIYF. The V and J genes are TRBV2 and TRBJ1-3; 9 bases are shared with TRBD1. The germline gives CDR1 SNHLY, CDR2 FYNNEI. Losses at the gene ends were 6 bases for V and 0 bases for J; bases not matched to a gene: 21. The CDR3 spans 21 residues.